This note documents a single T cell receptor (beta chain) sequence. Its antigen is not known. Subsets obtained from CD4+ cells comprised CD45RA+ naive and CD45RA-negative memory cells. This sample is part of a study of shared clonotypes between healthy human individuals. Clones were read by immunoSEQ multiplex PCR, and TCRdb kept only the in-frame ones, dropping some. This table has 600,000 to 750,000 clones, more than 70% appearing once. The CDR3 contains 14 residues. CDR1 LNHDA and CDR2 SQIVND come from the germline V gene (reference sequence). The V gene end was trimmed by 5 bases and the J gene end by 0 bases; junction bases not matched to a gene: 4. Whole-study findings and limits: Sequencing of the sorted subsets was shown by rarefaction to be incomplete despite large depth.

The chain has TRBV19 and TRBJ2-7, with 7 bases matching TRBD1. Input material: memory CD4+ T cells sorted from blood. Subset in this sample: CD45RA-negative fraction. This sequence was found in a woman aged 25 to 39 in good health. CDR3 sequence: CASSPTGNSYEQYF. For the CDR3, the DNA is TGTGCCAGTAGTCCGACAGGGAACTCCTACGAGCAGTACTTC. Full variable domain (rest looked up from reference TRBV19 and TRBJ2-7): DGGITQSPKYLFRKEGQNVTLSCEQNLNHDAMYWYRQDPGQGLRLIYYSQIVNDFQKGDIAEGYSVSREKKESFPLTVTSAQKNPTAFYLCASSPTGNSYEQYFGPGTRLTVT.